The source of this T cell receptor beta chain is a study of T cells in Graves' hyperthyroidism and ophthalmopathy. This clonotype was recorded at least ten times. What it binds is unknown. CDR3 length: 13 residues. CDR1 is MNHEY and CDR2 is SVGEGT in the germline V gene. Trimming took 6 bases from V and 5 from J, leaving 10 bases between them. General study points: Patients with ophthalmopathy were separated from those with stable hyperthyroidism by a 13 V-J model. Expanded thyroid clonotypes (above 0.001) were mostly also found in blood. Ophthalmopathy, as predicted by the model, came a median 6.5 months after the prediction.

Hyperthyroidism, newly diagnosed and lasting under 2 months, affected patients aged 18 to 65. There were TCR beta CDR3 regions amplified from RNA transcripts. A first-round RT-PCR of the TCR CDR3 used the HTBI primer set. TCRdb used MiXCR to reprocess the multiplex PCR reads, holding one entry per CDR3 protein. The sample lists roughly 180,000 distinct CDR3 sequences; approximately 15% were seen once. The sequenced material came from blood. The source of this sequence is a woman aged 45-65 years with Graves' hyperthyroidism. The chain uses TRBV6-2 or TRBV6-3 and TRBJ2-2; D remains unclear. The CDR3: CASSPAETGELFF. DNA for the CDR3: TGTGCCAGCAGCCCCGCGGAGACCGGGGAGCTGTTTTTT.